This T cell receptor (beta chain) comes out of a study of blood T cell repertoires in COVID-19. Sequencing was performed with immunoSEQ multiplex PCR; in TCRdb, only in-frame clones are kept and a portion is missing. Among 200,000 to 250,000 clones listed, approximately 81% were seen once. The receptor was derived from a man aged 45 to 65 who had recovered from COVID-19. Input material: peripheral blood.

The CDR3 spells CAWRDRSGFVGNTGELFF. DNA of the CDR3: TGTGCCTGGAGGGATCGGTCGGGGTTTGTAGGTAACACCGGGGAGCTGTTTTTT. The chain couples TRBV30 to TRBJ2-2, with D possibly being TRBD2 (5 bases). Germline CDR1 GTSNPN, CDR2 SVGIG (reference sequence). The CDR3 spans 18 residues. V lost 3 bases, J lost 2 bases, and 22 bases lay in between. Variable domain in full (rest from reference TRBV30 and TRBJ2-2): SQTIHQWPATLVQPVGSPLSLECTVEGTSNPNLYWYRQAAGRGLQLLFYSVGIGQISSEVPQNLSASRPQDRQFILSSKKLLLSDSGFYLCAWRDRSGFVGNTGELFFGEGSRLTVL.